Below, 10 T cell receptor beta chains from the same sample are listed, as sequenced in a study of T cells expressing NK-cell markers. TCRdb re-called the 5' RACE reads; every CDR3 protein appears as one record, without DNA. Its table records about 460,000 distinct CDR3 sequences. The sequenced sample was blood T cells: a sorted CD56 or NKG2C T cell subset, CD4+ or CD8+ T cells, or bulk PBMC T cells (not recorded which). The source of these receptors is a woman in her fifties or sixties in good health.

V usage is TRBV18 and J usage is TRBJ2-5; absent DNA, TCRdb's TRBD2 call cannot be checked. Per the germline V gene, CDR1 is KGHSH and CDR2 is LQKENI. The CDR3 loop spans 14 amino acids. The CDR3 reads CASSRLGASGAQYF.

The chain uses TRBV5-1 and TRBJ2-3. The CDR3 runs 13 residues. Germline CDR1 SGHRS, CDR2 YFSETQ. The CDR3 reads CASSLSGKDTQYF.

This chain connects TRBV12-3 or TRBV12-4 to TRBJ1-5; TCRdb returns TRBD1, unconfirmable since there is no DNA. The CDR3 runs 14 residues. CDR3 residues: CASSFQGRNQPQHF.

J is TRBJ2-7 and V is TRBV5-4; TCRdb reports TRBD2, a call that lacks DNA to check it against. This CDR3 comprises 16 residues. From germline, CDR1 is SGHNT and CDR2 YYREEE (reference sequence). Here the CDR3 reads CASSLENPTSGKREYF. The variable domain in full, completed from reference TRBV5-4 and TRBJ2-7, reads ETGVTQSPTHLIKTRGQQVTLRCSSQSGHNTVSWYQQALGQGPQFIFQYYREEENGRGNFPPRFSGLQFPNYSSELNVNALELDDSALYLCASSLENPTSGKREYFGPGTRLTVT.

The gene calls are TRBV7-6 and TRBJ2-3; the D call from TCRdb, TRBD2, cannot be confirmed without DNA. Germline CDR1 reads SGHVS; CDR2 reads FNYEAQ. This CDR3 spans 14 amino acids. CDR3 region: CASSRRGNTDTQYF. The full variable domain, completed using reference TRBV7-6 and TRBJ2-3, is GAGVSQSPRYKVTKRGQDVALRCDPISGHVSLYWYRQALGQGPEFLTYFNYEAQQDKSGLPNDRFSAERPEGSISTLTIQRTEQRDSAMYRCASSRRGNTDTQYFGPGTRLTVL.

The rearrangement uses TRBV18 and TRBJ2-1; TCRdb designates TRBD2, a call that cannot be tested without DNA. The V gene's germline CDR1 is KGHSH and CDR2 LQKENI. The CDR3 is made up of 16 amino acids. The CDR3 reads CASSPLAETKNNEQFF.

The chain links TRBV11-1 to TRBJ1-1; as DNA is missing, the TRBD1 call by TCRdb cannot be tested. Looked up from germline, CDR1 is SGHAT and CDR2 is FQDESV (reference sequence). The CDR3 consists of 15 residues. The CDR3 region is CASSLRDRGGTEAFF. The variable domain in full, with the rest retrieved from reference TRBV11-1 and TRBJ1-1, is EAEVAQSPRYKITEKSQAVAFWCDPISGHATLYWYRQILGQGPELLVQFQDESVVDDSQLPKDRFSAERLKGVDSTLKIQPAELGDSAMYLCASSLRDRGGTEAFFGQGTRLTVV.

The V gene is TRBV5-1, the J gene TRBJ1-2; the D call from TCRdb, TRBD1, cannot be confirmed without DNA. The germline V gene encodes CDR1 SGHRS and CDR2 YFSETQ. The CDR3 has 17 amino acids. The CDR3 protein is CASSLAVWDRVKFGYTF.

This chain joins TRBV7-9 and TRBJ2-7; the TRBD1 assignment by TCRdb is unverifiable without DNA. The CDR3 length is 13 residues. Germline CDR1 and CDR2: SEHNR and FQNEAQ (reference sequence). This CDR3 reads CASTGPYGSEQYF.

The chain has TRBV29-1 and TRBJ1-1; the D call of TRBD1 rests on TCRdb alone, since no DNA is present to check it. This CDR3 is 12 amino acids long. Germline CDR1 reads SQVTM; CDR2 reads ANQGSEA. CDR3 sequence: CSVGSPEGGAFF.